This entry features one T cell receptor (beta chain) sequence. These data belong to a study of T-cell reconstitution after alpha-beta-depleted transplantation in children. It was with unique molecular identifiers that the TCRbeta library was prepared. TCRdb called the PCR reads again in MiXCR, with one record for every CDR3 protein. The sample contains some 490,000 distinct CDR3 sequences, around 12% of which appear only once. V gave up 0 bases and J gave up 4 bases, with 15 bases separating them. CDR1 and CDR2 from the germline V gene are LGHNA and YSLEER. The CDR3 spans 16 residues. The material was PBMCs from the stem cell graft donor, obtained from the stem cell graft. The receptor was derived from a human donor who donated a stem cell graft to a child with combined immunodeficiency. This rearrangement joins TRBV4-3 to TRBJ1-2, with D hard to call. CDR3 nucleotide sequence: TGCGCCAGCAGCCAAGAGTTAACAGTGGAAAGCTATGGCTACACCTTC. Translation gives CASSQELTVESYGYTF.